One and the same sample provided the 30 T cell receptor beta chains below, sequenced in a study of blood T cell repertoires in COVID-19. Clones were sequenced by immunoSEQ multiplex PCR, and TCRdb holds only the in-frame ones, with some missing. The table shows over 200,000 clones, with 87% occurring only once. Sequenced input: peripheral blood. The source of these receptors is a man in his forties with active or convalescent COVID-19.

The chain links TRBV7-8 to TRBJ1-2; TRBD1 might be the D (6 bases). This CDR3 is 14 amino acids long. The germline CDR1 and CDR2 sequences are SGHVS and FQNEAQ. Deletions cut 5 bases from V and 5 bases from J, with 15 bases between. This CDR3 is CASSPGTRAYGYTF. The CDR3 nucleotides read TGTGCCAGCAGCCCCGGGACACGGGCTTATGGCTACACCTTC. The full variable domain, its missing parts supplied by reference TRBV7-8 and TRBJ1-2, is GAGVSQSPRYKVAKRGQDVALRCDPISGHVSLFWYQQALGQGPEFLTYFQNEAQLDKSGLPSDRFFAERPEGSVSTLKIQRTQQEDSAVYLCASSPGTRAYGYTFGSGTRLTVV.

This clone was detected only a few times. This chain links TRBV28 with TRBJ1-5; a possible D gene is TRBD1 (5 bases). This CDR3 region has 17 residues. Trimming took 2 bases from V and 5 from J, leaving 19 bases between them. The V gene's germline CDR1 is MDHEN and CDR2 SYDVKM. CDR3: CASSLNAGSGVYQPQHF. CDR3 in DNA: TGTGCCAGCAGTTTAAATGCAGGGTCAGGAGTGTATCAGCCCCAGCATTTT.

This clone showed up just once. The V call is TRBV11-2, the J call TRBJ2-2; D is perhaps TRBD2 (6 bases). This CDR3 spans 15 amino acids. CDR1 is SGHAT and CDR2 is FQNNGV in the germline V gene. V shed 3 bases and J shed 5 bases, with 13 bases lying between them. This CDR3 is CASSLRGEWTGELFF. The CDR3 region has the DNA TGTGCCAGCAGCTTGCGGGGAGAATGGACCGGGGAGCTGTTTTTT.

This chain connects TRBV6-5 to TRBJ1-5; tentative D call: TRBD1 (5 bases). CDR3 length: 14 residues. V was pared by 6 bases and J by 4 bases, with 13 bases between. Looked up from germline, CDR1 is MNHEY and CDR2 is SVGAGI. CDR3: CASRAVGGNQPQHF. The CDR3 region has the DNA TGTGCCAGCAGGGCTGTCGGGGGGAATCAGCCCCAGCATTTT.

CDR3 loop: CASSPLDAEYSTDTQYF. The CDR3 bases are TGTGCCAGCAGTCCTCTTGACGCGGAGTATAGCACAGATACGCAGTATTTT. The chain carries TRBV27 and TRBJ2-3; D gene ambiguous. V lost 5 bases and J lost 0, with 18 bases in between. In germline, CDR1 is MNHEY, CDR2 SMNVEV (reference sequence). This CDR3 is built from 17 residues.

J is TRBJ1-1 and V is TRBV18, with D possibly TRBD1 on 5 matching bases. Germline V lookup: CDR1 KGHSH, CDR2 LQKENI. This CDR3 has 11 residues. The V and J ends lost 0 bases and 10 bases respectively, with 6 bases between them. CDR3 DNA: TGTGCCAGCTCACCACCAGGGGCAGCTTTCTTT. Amino acid sequence: CASSPPGAAFF.

The chain is built from TRBV2 and TRBJ1-1, with TRBD1 matching 7 bases. Trimming took 6 bases from V and 4 from J; bases not matched to a gene: 11. From germline, CDR1 is SNHLY and CDR2 FYNNEI. This CDR3 contains 15 residues. The DNA for the CDR3 is TGTGCCAGCAGGACCGGGACAGCAGGGTCCACTGAAGCTTTCTTT. This translates into CASRTGTAGSTEAFF.

The V gene is TRBV18, the J gene TRBJ1-4; weak D call: TRBD1 (5 bases). The germline gives CDR1 KGHSH, CDR2 LQKENI. V was cut by 5 bases and J by 8 bases, with 15 bases left in between. The CDR3 loop spans 14 amino acids. CDR3 protein: CASSSGGIGEKLFF. CDR3 DNA: TGTGCCAGCTCATCCGGGGGTATAGGGGAAAAACTGTTTTTT. Together with reference TRBV18 and TRBJ1-4, the CDR3 gives the full variable domain: NAGVMQNPRHLVRRRGQEARLRCSPMKGHSHVYWYRQLPEEGLKFMVYLQKENIIDESGMPKERFSAEFPKEGPSILRIQQVVRGDSAAYFCASSSGGIGEKLFFGSGTQLSVL.

This chain uses TRBV4-1 with TRBJ1-1; D ambiguous. Trimming shortened V by 3 bases and J by 1 base, and 12 bases separated the two germline ends. The CDR3 length is 15 residues. The germline V gene encodes CDR1 MGHRA and CDR2 YSYEKL. The CDR3 DNA reads TGCGCCAGCAGCCATAGAGGAGACGGGAACACTGAAGCTTTCTTT. It translates to CASSHRGDGNTEAFF.

The rearrangement links TRBV9 to TRBJ1-1, with TRBD1 matching 8 bases. The germline CDR1 and CDR2 sequences are SGDLS and YYNGEE. The CDR3 covers 16 residues. Unmatched junction bases numbered 8, after V lost 2 bases and J lost 2 bases. This chain's CDR3 is CASSVQGAGINTEAFF. The CDR3 region has the DNA TGTGCCAGCAGCGTTCAGGGGGCAGGTATAAACACTGAAGCTTTCTTT.

The chain has TRBV12-5 and TRBJ1-1, with D unresolved. The CDR3 totals 12 residues. With 5 bases removed from V and 5 bases from J, the gap between germline ends came to 9 bases. CDR1 LGHNT and CDR2 FRNRAP come from the germline V gene. The CDR3 region has the DNA TGTGCTAGTGGTATAAGCCGGACTGAAGCTTTCTTT. This codes for CASGISRTEAFF.

The chain has TRBV5-8 and TRBJ1-2; 9 positions agree with TRBD1. The CDR3 has 15 residues. After removal of 3 bases from V and 1 base from J, the junction contained 4 bases not matched to a gene. Looked up from germline, CDR1 is SGHTS and CDR2 is YDEGEE. CDR3 sequence reads: CASSSRQGGNYGYTF. The CDR3 region has the DNA TGTGCCAGCAGCTCCAGACAGGGGGGTAACTATGGCTACACCTTC.

The J gene is TRBJ2-7, the V gene TRBV27; 8 bases map to TRBD1. Germline assignment: CDR1 MNHEY and CDR2 SMNVEV (reference sequence). The ends lost 2 bases at V and 1 base at J; junction bases unmatched: 10. This CDR3 has 17 residues. CDR3 nucleotides: TGTGCCAGCAGTTTAAGACAGGGGCTTTCCGTATCCTACGAGCAGTACTTC. It translates to CASSLRQGLSVSYEQYF.

In its sample, this clone was seen a few times. V gene TRBV5-4 combines with J gene TRBJ1-5; 7 bases fit TRBD1. J lost 9 bases, V lost 4 bases, and 7 bases had no gene match. The length of the CDR3 is 13 residues. CDR1 and CDR2 (germline): SGHNT, YYREEE (reference sequence). CDR3 residues: CASSKDRVGPQHF. The CDR3 DNA sequence: TGTGCCAGCAGCAAAGACAGGGTAGGGCCCCAGCATTTT.

This chain joins TRBV24-1 and TRBJ2-7, with 10 bases matching TRBD2. Germline V CDR1 and CDR2: KGHDR, SFDVKD. This CDR3 is 16 amino acids long. V was clipped by 0 bases and J by 6 bases; unmatched bases: 7. As DNA, the CDR3 is TGTGCCACCAGTGATTTGCCGGCCCTAGCGGGAGTCGAGCAGTACTTC. Translating gives CATSDLPALAGVEQYF.

The chain combines TRBV6-4 with TRBJ2-1; the D gene is possibly TRBD2 (6 bases). CDR3 size: 20 residues. The germline CDR1 and CDR2 sequences are MRHNA and SNTAGT. V was trimmed by 4 bases and J by 3 bases, leaving 28 bases between them. The CDR3 spells CASSVSPPWLSGTRYNEQFF. The CDR3 nucleotides read TGTGCCAGCAGTGTTTCCCCGCCCTGGTTATCGGGGACTCGCTACAATGAGCAGTTCTTC.

This clone was counted only a few times. The chain joins TRBV19 to TRBJ1-1; no clear D gene. The CDR3 is 12 amino acids. V gave up 3 bases and J gave up 7 bases, with 9 bases separating them. Germline CDR1 reads LNHDA; CDR2 reads SQIVND (reference sequence). The CDR3 coding sequence is TGTGCCAGTAGTATCCCCCCCAGTGAAGCTTTCTTT. Translating it yields CASSIPPSEAFF.

V usage is TRBV28 and J usage is TRBJ1-6, with D perhaps TRBD1 (6 bases). Between the trimmed V and J ends, which lost 8 bases and 6 bases, there was a span of 17 bases. Germline V gene data show CDR1 as MDHEN and CDR2 as SYDVKM. This CDR3 is built from 15 residues. The CDR3 DNA reads TGTGCCAGCCTTCCCCGGGGGGCTGGTAATTCACCCCTCCACTTT. Its protein is CASLPRGAGNSPLHF. Together with reference TRBV28 and TRBJ1-6, the CDR3 gives the full variable domain: DVKVTQSSRYLVKRTGEKVFLECVQDMDHENMFWYRQDPGLGLRLIYFSYDVKMKEKGDIPEGYSVSREKKERFSLILESASTNQTSMYLCASLPRGAGNSPLHFGNGTRLTVT.

This clone was found once. This chain uses TRBV5-1 with TRBJ2-7; D call uncertain. The CDR3 spans 13 residues. V was clipped by 1 base and J by 0 bases, with 5 bases between them. CDR1 is SGHRS and CDR2 is YFSETQ in the germline V gene. CDR3 amino acids: CASSLLSSYEQYF. DNA for the CDR3: TGCGCCAGCAGCTTGCTCAGCTCCTACGAGCAGTACTTC.

This rearrangement joins TRBV5-4 to TRBJ2-7; 11 positions agree with TRBD2. Germline V lookup: CDR1 SGHNT, CDR2 YYREEE (reference sequence). The J segment lost 4 bases and the V segment lost 3 bases, leaving 6 bases of the junction unmatched. The CDR3 consists of 15 residues. The CDR3 reads CASSSGLAELYEQYF. The DNA of the CDR3 is TGTGCCAGCAGCTCGGGACTAGCGGAACTATACGAGCAGTACTTC.

There are a few counts of this clone. The V call is TRBV19, the J call TRBJ1-2; the D gene is possibly TRBD1 (6 bases). This CDR3 is 15 amino acids long. Looked up from germline, CDR1 is LNHDA and CDR2 is SQIVND (reference sequence). The germline V and J ends were trimmed by 7 bases and 3 bases, with 18 bases remaining between them. The CDR3 region is CASTKQGQGHYGYTF. The CDR3, as DNA: TGTGCCAGTACCAAACAGGGTCAGGGACACTATGGCTACACCTTC.

The J gene is TRBJ2-1, the V gene TRBV11-2, with 8 bases fitting TRBD1. The CDR3 totals 15 residues. The V and J ends lost 0 bases and 7 bases, in that order; junction bases with no gene match: 5. Germline V lookup: CDR1 SGHAT, CDR2 FQNNGV. The CDR3 region has the DNA TGTGCCAGCAGCTTAGAAGACAGGGGATGGAATGAGCAGTTCTTC. This translates into CASSLEDRGWNEQFF.

The chain carries TRBV28 and TRBJ1-1, with TRBD1 as a possible D gene (6 bases). Between the trimmed V and J ends, which lost 6 bases and 4 bases, there was a span of 18 bases. Germline loops: CDR1 MDHEN, CDR2 SYDVKM. The CDR3 has 15 residues. The CDR3 DNA sequence: TGTGCCAGCAGACCCCGCAGGGGCGGCGTCACTGAAGCTTTCTTT. This translates into CASRPRRGGVTEAFF.

The table lists this clone with a count of one. This chain links TRBV5-1 with TRBJ2-7; a possible D gene is TRBD2 (6 bases). The V gene lost 0 bases and the J gene lost 9 bases, with 13 bases spanning the gap. CDR3 length: 13 amino acids. CDR1 and CDR2 from the germline V gene are SGHRS and YFSETQ. CDR3 in DNA: TGCGCCAGCAGCTTGGGGGCTAGCGCGCGGCAGTACTTC. It encodes CASSLGASARQYF. Full variable domain (outside the CDR3, taken from reference TRBV5-1 and TRBJ2-7): KAGVTQTPRYLIKTRGQQVTLSCSPISGHRSVSWYQQTPGQGLQFLFEYFSETQRNKGNFPGRFSGRQFSNSRSEMNVSTLELGDSALYLCASSLGASARQYFGPGTRLTVT.

This chain joins TRBV10-1 and TRBJ1-2; D gene ambiguous. Germline V gene lookup returns CDR1 WNHNN and CDR2 SYGVQD (reference sequence). CDR3 length: 15 residues. Trimming took 8 bases from V and 3 from J, leaving 19 bases between them. As DNA, the CDR3 is TGCGCCAGCTTGAGATGGCCCCTCGGGGACTATGGCTACACCTTC. Translation gives CASLRWPLGDYGYTF.

V gene TRBV30 combines with J gene TRBJ2-7, with 10 positions matching TRBD2. The CDR3 extends over 14 amino acids. V trimming: 3 bases; J trimming: 5 bases; junction bases outside the gene matches: 7. Germline V gene data show CDR1 as GTSNPN and CDR2 as SVGIG (reference sequence). The CDR3 coding sequence is TGTGCCTGGAGCCACCCTAGCGGGAGCAACGAGCAGTACTTC. Its translation is CAWSHPSGSNEQYF.

The V gene is TRBV28, the J gene TRBJ1-1; a weak D match, TRBD1 (6 bases). CDR1 MDHEN and CDR2 SYDVKM come from the germline V gene. V shed 7 bases and J shed 5 bases, with 20 bases lying between them. CDR3 length: 15 residues. The CDR3: CASTLGGGGGTEAFF. Written as DNA, the CDR3 is TGTGCCAGCACCCTGGGGGGGGGCGGAGGGACTGAAGCTTTCTTT.

J is TRBJ2-7 and V is TRBV5-1; tentatively, D is TRBD2 (6 bases). The CDR3 spans 14 residues. Germline CDR1 reads SGHRS; CDR2 reads YFSETQ. With 5 bases removed from V and 2 bases from J, the gap between germline ends came to 14 bases. CDR3 coding DNA: TGCGCCAGCAGACCGGGACTCCCACCCTACGAGCAGTACTTC. Translation: CASRPGLPPYEQYF.

The genes are TRBV18 and TRBJ1-2, with 10 bases aligning to TRBD1. Per germline, CDR1 KGHSH and CDR2 LQKENI. The CDR3 has 15 amino acids. Losses at the gene ends were 5 bases for V and 2 bases for J; bases not matched to a gene: 5. In nucleotides, the CDR3 is TGTGCCAGCTCATCGGGACAGGGGAAGAACTATGGCTACACCTTC. Protein sequence: CASSSGQGKNYGYTF.

This clone has a handful of counts. This chain uses TRBV30 with TRBJ2-7; 8 nucleotides align to TRBD1. This CDR3 is 13 amino acids long. CDR1 and CDR2 (germline): GTSNPN, SVGIG (reference sequence). The V gene end was trimmed by 1 base and the J gene end by 2 bases; junction bases not matched to a gene: 1. The CDR3 nucleotides read TGTGCCTGGAGTGGACAGGGGCCCTACGAGCAGTACTTC. Amino acids: CAWSGQGPYEQYF.